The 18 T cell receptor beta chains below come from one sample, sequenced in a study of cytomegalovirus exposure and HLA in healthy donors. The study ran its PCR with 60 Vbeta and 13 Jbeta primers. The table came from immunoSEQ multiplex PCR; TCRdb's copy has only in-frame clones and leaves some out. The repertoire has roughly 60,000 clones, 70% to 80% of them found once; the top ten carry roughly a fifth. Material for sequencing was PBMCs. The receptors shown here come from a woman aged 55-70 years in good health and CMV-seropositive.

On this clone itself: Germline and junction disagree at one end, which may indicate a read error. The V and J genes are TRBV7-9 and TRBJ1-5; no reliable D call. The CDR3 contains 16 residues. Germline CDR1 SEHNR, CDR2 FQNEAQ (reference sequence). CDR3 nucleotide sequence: TGTGCCTGCAGCTTACTAGGTTCAGCGGCGGGCCAGCCCCAGCATTTT. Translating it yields CACSLLGSAAGQPQHF.

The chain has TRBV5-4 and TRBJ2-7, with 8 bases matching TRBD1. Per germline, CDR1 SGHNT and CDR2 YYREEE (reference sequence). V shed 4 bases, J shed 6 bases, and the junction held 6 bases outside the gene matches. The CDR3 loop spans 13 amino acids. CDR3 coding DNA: TGTGCCAGCAGCCCGACAGGGGTCGGCGAGCAGTACTTC. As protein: CASSPTGVGEQYF.

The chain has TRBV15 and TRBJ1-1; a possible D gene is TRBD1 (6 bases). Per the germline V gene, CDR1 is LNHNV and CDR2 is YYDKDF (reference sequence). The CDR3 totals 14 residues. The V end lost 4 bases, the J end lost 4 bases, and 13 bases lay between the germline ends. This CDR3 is CATSILQGGTEAFF. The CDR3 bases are TGTGCCACCAGCATATTACAGGGTGGCACTGAAGCTTTCTTT. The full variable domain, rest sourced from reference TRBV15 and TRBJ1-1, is DAMVIQNPRYQVTQFGKPVTLSCSQTLNHNVMYWYQQKSSQAPKLLFHYYDKDFNNEADTPDNFQSRRPNTSFCFLDIRSPGLGDTAMYLCATSILQGGTEAFFGQGTRLTVV.

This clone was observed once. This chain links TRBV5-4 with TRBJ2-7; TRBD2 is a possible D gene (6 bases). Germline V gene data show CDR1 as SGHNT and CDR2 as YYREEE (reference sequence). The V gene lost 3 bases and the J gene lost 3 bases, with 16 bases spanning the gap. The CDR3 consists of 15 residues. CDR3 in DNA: TGTGCCAGCAGCTCCATTGTGGGGGGAGTCTACGAGCAGTACTTC. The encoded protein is CASSSIVGGVYEQYF.

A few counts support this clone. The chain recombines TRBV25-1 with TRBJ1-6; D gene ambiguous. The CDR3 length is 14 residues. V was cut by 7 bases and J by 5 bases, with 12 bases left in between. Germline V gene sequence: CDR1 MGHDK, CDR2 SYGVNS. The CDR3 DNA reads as TGTGCCAGCAAAGAGACAAATGATAATTCACCCCTCCACTTT. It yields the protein CASKETNDNSPLHF.

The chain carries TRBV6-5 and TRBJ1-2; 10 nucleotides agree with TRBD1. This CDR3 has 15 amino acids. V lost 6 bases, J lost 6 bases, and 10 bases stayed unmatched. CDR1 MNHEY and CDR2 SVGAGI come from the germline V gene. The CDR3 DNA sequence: TGTGCCAGCAGCCGCGGACAGGGGGGAACACATGGCTACACCTTC. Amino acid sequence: CASSRGQGGTHGYTF.

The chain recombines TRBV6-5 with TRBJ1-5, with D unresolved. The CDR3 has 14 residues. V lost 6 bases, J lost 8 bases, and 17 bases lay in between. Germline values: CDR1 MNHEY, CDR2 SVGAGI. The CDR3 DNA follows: TGTGCCAGCAGCCCATCCTATTTAGGAGAGCCCCAGCATTTT. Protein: CASSPSYLGEPQHF.

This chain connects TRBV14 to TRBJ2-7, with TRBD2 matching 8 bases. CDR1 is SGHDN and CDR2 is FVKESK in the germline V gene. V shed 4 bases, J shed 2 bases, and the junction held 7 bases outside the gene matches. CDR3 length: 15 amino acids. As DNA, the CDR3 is TGTGCCAGCAGCCGAAGCGGGGGACGCACCTACGAGCAGTACTTC. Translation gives CASSRSGGRTYEQYF.

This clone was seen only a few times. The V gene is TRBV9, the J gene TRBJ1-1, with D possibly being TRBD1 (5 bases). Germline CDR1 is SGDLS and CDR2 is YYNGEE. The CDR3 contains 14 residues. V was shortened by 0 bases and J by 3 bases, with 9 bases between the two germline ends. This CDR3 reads CASSVDSGDTEAFF. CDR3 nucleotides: TGTGCCAGCAGCGTAGATTCGGGGGACACTGAAGCTTTCTTT.

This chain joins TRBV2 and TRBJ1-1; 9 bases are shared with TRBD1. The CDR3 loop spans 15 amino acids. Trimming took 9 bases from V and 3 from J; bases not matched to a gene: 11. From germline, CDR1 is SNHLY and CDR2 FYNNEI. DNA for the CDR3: TGTGCCAGTTCCGCCCTTGGACAGGGGTACACTGAAGCTTTCTTT. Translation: CASSALGQGYTEAFF.

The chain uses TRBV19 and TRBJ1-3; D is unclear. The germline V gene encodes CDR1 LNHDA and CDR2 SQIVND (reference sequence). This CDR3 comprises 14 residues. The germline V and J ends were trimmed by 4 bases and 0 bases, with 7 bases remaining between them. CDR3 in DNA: TGTGCCAGTAGTAACTTGTACTCTGGAAACACCATATATTTT. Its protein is CASSNLYSGNTIYF.

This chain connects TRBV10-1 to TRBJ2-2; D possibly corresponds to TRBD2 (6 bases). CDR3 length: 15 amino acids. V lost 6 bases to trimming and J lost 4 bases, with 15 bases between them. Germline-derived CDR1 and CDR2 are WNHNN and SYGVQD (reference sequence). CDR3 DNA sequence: TGCGCCAGCAGCGGGGGATATGTCTTCACCGGGGAGCTGTTTTTT. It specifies CASSGGYVFTGELFF.

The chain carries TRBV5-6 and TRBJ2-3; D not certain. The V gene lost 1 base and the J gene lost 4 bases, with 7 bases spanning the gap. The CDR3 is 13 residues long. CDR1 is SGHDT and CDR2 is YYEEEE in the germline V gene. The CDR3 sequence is CASSLPVADTQYF. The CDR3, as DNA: TGTGCCAGCAGCTTGCCTGTAGCAGATACGCAGTATTTT.

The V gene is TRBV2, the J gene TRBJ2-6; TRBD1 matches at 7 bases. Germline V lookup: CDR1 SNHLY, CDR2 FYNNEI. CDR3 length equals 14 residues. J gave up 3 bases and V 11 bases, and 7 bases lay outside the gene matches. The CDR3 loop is CACRQGFGANVLTF. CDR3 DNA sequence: TGTGCCTGTCGACAGGGTTTTGGGGCCAACGTCCTGACTTTC.

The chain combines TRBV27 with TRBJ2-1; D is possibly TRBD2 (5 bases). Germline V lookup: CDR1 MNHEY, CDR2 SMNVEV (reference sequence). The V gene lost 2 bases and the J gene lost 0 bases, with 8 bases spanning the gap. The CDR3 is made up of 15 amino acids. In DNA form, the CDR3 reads TGTGCCAGCAGTTTAGAGGGCCCCTCCTACAATGAGCAGTTCTTC. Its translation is CASSLEGPSYNEQFF.

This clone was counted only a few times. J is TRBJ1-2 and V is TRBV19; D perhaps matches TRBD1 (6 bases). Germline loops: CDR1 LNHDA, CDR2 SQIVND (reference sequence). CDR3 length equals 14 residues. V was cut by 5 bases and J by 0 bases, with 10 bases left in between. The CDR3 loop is CASSGQPSNYGYTF. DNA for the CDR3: TGTGCCAGTAGTGGACAGCCATCTAACTATGGCTACACCTTC.

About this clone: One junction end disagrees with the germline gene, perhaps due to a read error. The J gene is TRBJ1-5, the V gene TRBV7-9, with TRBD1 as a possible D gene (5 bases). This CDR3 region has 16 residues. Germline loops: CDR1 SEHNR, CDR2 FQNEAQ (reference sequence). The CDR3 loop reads CSSSSWWGGSNQPQHF. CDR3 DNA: TGTTCCAGCAGCTCCTGGTGGGGGGGTAGCAATCAGCCCCAGCATTTT.

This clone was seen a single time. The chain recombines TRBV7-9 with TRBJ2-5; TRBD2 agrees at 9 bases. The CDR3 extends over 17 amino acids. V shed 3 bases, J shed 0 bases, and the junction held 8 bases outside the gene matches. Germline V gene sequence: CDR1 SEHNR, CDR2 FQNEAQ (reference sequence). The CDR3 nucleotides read TGTGCCAGCAGCTTGGGTAGCGGGGGTCTGTACCAAGAGACCCAGTACTTC. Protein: CASSLGSGGLYQETQYF.